This TCR beta chain appears in the sequencing data of a study of blood T cells in healthy people across ages. Study at large: Researchers report that template switching captured about one barcoded beta molecule per two T cells. Study-level findings and limits: Since the PBMCs were unsorted, naive and antigen-experienced cells could not be conclusively compared.

J lost 2 bases, V lost 6 bases, and 3 bases had no gene match. This CDR3 is 13 amino acids long. Using a J-beta primer mix together with a sample-barcoded 5' primer, a second PCR was run for about 7 to 12 cycles. TCRdb itself ran the 5' RACE reads through MiXCR, one entry per CDR3 protein. The sample includes a few hundred thousand distinct CDR3 sequences, roughly half of them seen just once. This clonotype was picked up a small number of times. Its target is unknown. The study recruited healthy Caucasian donors from Russia who were aged roughly 6 to 95. Every sample yielded at least 6.5 million isolated PBMCs.

The chain employs TRBV12-3 or TRBV12-4 and TRBJ2-5; 7 nucleotides align to TRBD1. Input material: blood. The sequence was obtained from a man aged 55 to 70 in good health. In DNA form, the CDR3 reads TGTGCCAGCAGAACAGGGGTGCAAGAGACCCAGTACTTC. Its translation is CASRTGVQETQYF.